These 21 T cell receptor beta chains were all obtained from the same sample, sequenced in a study of CD8+ T cells in alopecia areata. The treatment here: oral pan-JAK inhibitor, 5-10 mg twice daily. The authors extracted RNA and reverse transcribed it into cDNA as the sequencing template. Clones were read by immunoSEQ multiplex PCR, and TCRdb kept only the in-frame ones, dropping some. This sample has approximately 210,000 clones; over 60% occur once, and the top ten carry roughly 1.2%. The source was CD4+ T cells sorted from blood, collected at roughly week 45, from a patient treated with tofacitinib. Every receptor here comes from a human donor with alopecia areata.

This chain joins TRBV27 and TRBJ2-1; D is ambiguous. V dropped 3 bases and J dropped 5 bases, with 8 bases sitting between them. From germline, CDR1 is MNHEY and CDR2 SMNVEV (reference sequence). The CDR3 has 13 residues. CDR3 loop: CASSFREDNEQFF. The CDR3 coding sequence is TGTGCCAGCAGTTTTAGAGAAGACAATGAGCAGTTCTTC.

The gene calls are TRBV9 and TRBJ2-5; D is unresolved. CDR1 is SGDLS and CDR2 is YYNGEE in the germline V gene. Trimming took 1 base from V and 4 from J, leaving 8 bases between them. The CDR3 covers 13 residues. The CDR3 sequence: CASSVPNSETQYF. DNA for the CDR3: TGTGCCAGCAGCGTACCGAATTCAGAGACCCAGTACTTC.

This clone was found once. V and J are TRBV4-3 and TRBJ2-3; 10 nucleotides agree with TRBD2. Looked up from germline, CDR1 is LGHNA and CDR2 is YSLEER. Trimming at V came to 0 bases and at J to 5 bases, leaving 5 bases not matched to a gene. The CDR3 spans 16 residues. CDR3 coding DNA: TGCGCCAGCAGCCAAGAAAGCGGGGGGGCCCAAGATACGCAGTATTTT. Protein: CASSQESGGAQDTQYF.

Ten or more counts support this clone. The V gene is TRBV7-6, the J gene TRBJ1-3; D is ambiguous. The CDR3 extends over 16 amino acids. Trimming stripped 0 bases from V and 0 bases from J, with 9 bases between. The germline V gene has CDR1 SGHVS and CDR2 FNYEAQ. CDR3 in DNA: TGTGCCAGCAGCTTAGCTGGCGGAAGCTCTGGAAACACCATATATTTT. Translated: CASSLAGGSSGNTIYF.

The V call is TRBV2, the J call TRBJ2-4, with 8 nucleotides matching TRBD1. From germline, CDR1 is SNHLY and CDR2 FYNNEI. The CDR3 extends over 15 amino acids. The V segment lost 7 bases and the J segment 3 bases; nucleotides outside the gene matches: 8. The CDR3 sequence: CASISDREYKNIQYF. The CDR3 DNA reads TGTGCCAGCATTTCGGACAGGGAGTACAAAAACATTCAGTACTTC. Complete variable domain (other parts from reference TRBV2 and TRBJ2-4): EPEVTQTPSHQVTQMGQEVILRCVPISNHLYFYWYRQILGQKVEFLVSFYNNEISEKSEIFDDQFSVERPDGSNFTLKIRSTKLEDSAMYFCASISDREYKNIQYFGAGTRLSVL.

V and J are TRBV29-1 and TRBJ1-1; TRBD1 aligns across 7 bases. V shed 5 bases and J 1 base; nucleotides not matched to a gene: 4. The CDR3 extends over 13 amino acids. Germline V gene sequence: CDR1 SQVTM, CDR2 ANQGSEA. CDR3 residues: CSVTNRGNTEAFF. The CDR3 coding sequence is TGCAGCGTTACTAACAGGGGGAACACTGAAGCTTTCTTT.

The gene calls are TRBV15 and TRBJ2-5, with 7 bases matching TRBD2. Trimming at V came to 3 bases and at J to 2 bases, leaving 9 bases not matched to a gene. This CDR3 is built from 16 residues. Germline CDR1 reads LNHNV; CDR2 reads YYDKDF (reference sequence). CDR3 DNA sequence: TGTGCCACCAGCAGTGGGTCACGAGCGGGGCAAGAGACCCAGTACTTC. It codes for CATSSGSRAGQETQYF.

Of note for this clone: This same CDR3 is encoded by further DNA sequences in the sample. V and J are TRBV7-2 and TRBJ1-6; 9 bases align to TRBD1. The V gene end was trimmed by 1 base and the J gene end by 7 bases; junction bases not matched to a gene: 2. The CDR3 sequence is 15 residues long. Looked up from germline, CDR1 is SGHTA and CDR2 is FQGNSA. The CDR3 is CASSLEGQGNSPLHF. DNA for the CDR3: TGTGCCAGCAGCTTAGAGGGACAGGGAAATTCACCCCTCCACTTT. The full variable domain, completed using reference TRBV7-2 and TRBJ1-6, is GAGVSQSPSNKVTEKGKDVELRCDPISGHTALYWYRQSLGQGLEFLIYFQGNSAPDKSGLPSDRFSAERTGGSVSTLTIQRTQQEDSAVYLCASSLEGQGNSPLHFGNGTRLTVT.

The chain recombines TRBV15 with TRBJ2-3; the D gene is possibly TRBD2 (5 bases). The germline CDR1 and CDR2 sequences are LNHNV and YYDKDF (reference sequence). The CDR3 consists of 14 residues. V lost 6 bases and J lost 2, with 12 bases in between. CDR3 loop: CATSPLRDTDTQYF. In nucleotides, the CDR3 is TGTGCCACCAGTCCATTGAGGGACACAGATACGCAGTATTTT.

The chain carries TRBV5-1 and TRBJ2-3; 9 nucleotides agree with TRBD1. Germline V gene data show CDR1 as SGHRS and CDR2 as YFSETQ. This CDR3 region has 23 residues. With V trimmed by 5 bases and J by 0 bases, 28 bases remained unmatched. The CDR3 here is CASRTPGQGMGRGPPDSTDTQYF. The DNA for the CDR3 is TGCGCCAGCAGGACCCCTGGACAGGGGATGGGGCGGGGGCCCCCAGACAGCACAGATACGCAGTATTTT.

This clone was detected a few times. Distinct nucleotide sequences in the sample also encode this CDR3. The chain couples TRBV5-1 to TRBJ2-1; no clear D. V shed 0 bases and J shed 3 bases, with 4 bases lying between them. The CDR3 runs 13 residues. Germline lookup yields CDR1 SGHRS and CDR2 YFSETQ. The CDR3 region has the DNA TGCGCCAGCAGCTTGGACAGCTACAATGAGCAGTTCTTC. This gives the protein CASSLDSYNEQFF.

The chain combines TRBV2 with TRBJ2-1; 7 bases fit TRBD1. The CDR3 has 12 amino acids. Germline CDR1 reads SNHLY; CDR2 reads FYNNEI. V lost 6 bases and J lost 15; bases outside the gene matches: 11. This CDR3 reads CASREEPTGAFF. The CDR3 region has the DNA TGTGCCAGCAGAGAGGAACCCACAGGGGCGTTCTTC.

The V and J genes are TRBV4-3 and TRBJ2-2; D may be TRBD1 (5 bases). Trimming removed 4 bases from V and 6 bases from J, with 12 bases in between. The CDR3 has 14 residues. The V gene's germline CDR1 is LGHNA and CDR2 YSLEER. The chain's CDR3 is CASSPGSRAGELFF. For the CDR3, the DNA is TGCGCCAGCAGCCCCGGAAGCAGGGCCGGGGAGCTGTTTTTT.

The genes are TRBV30 and TRBJ2-7; D uncertain. This CDR3 spans 11 amino acids. Trimming removed 2 bases at V and 5 bases at J, with 7 bases between. The germline gives CDR1 GTSNPN, CDR2 SVGIG (reference sequence). Written as DNA, the CDR3 is TGTGCCTGGAGTTCGACCCACGAGCAGTACTTC. It codes for CAWSSTHEQYF.

This chain uses TRBV2 with TRBJ2-7, with a weak D call TRBD2 (6 bases). The V end was cut by 5 bases, the J end by 0 bases, with 17 bases between. Germline values: CDR1 SNHLY, CDR2 FYNNEI. The CDR3 extends over 16 amino acids. The CDR3 is CASSRPAGTASYEQYF. The DNA for the CDR3 is TGTGCCAGCAGTAGACCAGCCGGGACTGCCTCCTACGAGCAGTACTTC.

The chain links TRBV19 to TRBJ2-7; D gene ambiguous. CDR1 and CDR2 (germline): LNHDA, SQIVND (reference sequence). The V gene lost 3 bases and the J gene lost 2 bases, with 8 bases spanning the gap. The CDR3 consists of 13 residues. CDR3 DNA sequence: TGTGCCAGTAGTATCACTGAAGCCTACGAGCAGTACTTC. Translation gives CASSITEAYEQYF.

This clone was found a few times. The same CDR3 also results from other DNA sequences found in this sample. This sequence joins TRBV29-1 and TRBJ1-1, with D possibly being TRBD1 (6 bases). The CDR3 runs to 12 residues. Trimming pared 4 bases from V and 2 bases from J, leaving 8 bases between. Germline V gene lookup returns CDR1 SQVTM and CDR2 ANQGSEA. The CDR3 sequence: CSVAQGNTEAFF. The CDR3 DNA is TGCAGCGTTGCACAGGGAAACACTGAAGCTTTCTTT.

V gene TRBV5-1 combines with J gene TRBJ2-3; 16 bases are a match to TRBD2. J lost 9 bases, V lost 3 bases, and 13 bases had no gene match. CDR1 and CDR2 from the germline V gene are SGHRS and YFSETQ. The CDR3 has 18 amino acids. This CDR3 reads CASSSSGTSGGARWTQYF. CDR3 coding DNA: TGCGCCAGCAGCTCATCCGGGACTAGCGGGGGGGCCCGGTGGACGCAGTATTTT. Full variable domain (remainder filled in from reference TRBV5-1 and TRBJ2-3): KAGVTQTPRYLIKTRGQQVTLSCSPISGHRSVSWYQQTPGQGLQFLFEYFSETQRNKGNFPGRFSGRQFSNSRSEMNVSTLELGDSALYLCASSSSGTSGGARWTQYFGPGTRLTVL.

The V call is TRBV14, the J call TRBJ2-7, with D uncertain. The CDR3 consists of 13 residues. Germline values: CDR1 SGHDN, CDR2 FVKESK. Trimming took 4 bases from V and 0 from J, leaving 7 bases between them. The DNA for the CDR3 is TGTGCCAGCAGCCCCTTCTCCTCCTACGAGCAGTACTTC. It is translated as CASSPFSSYEQYF.

This clone has only one observation. The genes are TRBV7-3 and TRBJ2-5, with D unclear. The CDR3 runs to 13 residues. Per the germline V gene, CDR1 is SGHTA and CDR2 is FQGTGA. The V end was cut by 2 bases, the J end by 4 bases, with 8 bases between. CDR3 DNA: TGTGCCAGCAGCTTATGGGGTGGAGAGACCCAGTACTTC. It is translated as CASSLWGGETQYF.

The chain has TRBV15 and TRBJ2-5; D remains unclear. The CDR3 spans 13 residues. The germline CDR1 and CDR2 sequences are LNHNV and YYDKDF (reference sequence). Trimming took off 3 bases at V and 5 bases at J, with 10 bases between the two ends. The CDR3 is CATSSRIRETQYF. CDR3 DNA sequence: TGTGCCACCAGCAGTAGAATCCGGGAGACCCAGTACTTC.